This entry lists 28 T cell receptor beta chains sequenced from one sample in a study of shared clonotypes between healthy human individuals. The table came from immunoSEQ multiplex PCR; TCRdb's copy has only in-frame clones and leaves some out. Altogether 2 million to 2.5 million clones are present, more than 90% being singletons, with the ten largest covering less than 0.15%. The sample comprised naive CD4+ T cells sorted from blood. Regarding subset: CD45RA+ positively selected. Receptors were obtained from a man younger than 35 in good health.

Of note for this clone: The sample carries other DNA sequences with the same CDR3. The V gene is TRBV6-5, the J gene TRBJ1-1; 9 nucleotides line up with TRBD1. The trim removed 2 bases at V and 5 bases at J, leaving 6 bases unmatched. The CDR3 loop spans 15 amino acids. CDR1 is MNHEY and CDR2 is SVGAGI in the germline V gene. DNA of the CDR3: TGTGCCAGCAGTTACCCTACAGGGGGCCGGACTGAAGCTTTCTTT. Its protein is CASSYPTGGRTEAFF.

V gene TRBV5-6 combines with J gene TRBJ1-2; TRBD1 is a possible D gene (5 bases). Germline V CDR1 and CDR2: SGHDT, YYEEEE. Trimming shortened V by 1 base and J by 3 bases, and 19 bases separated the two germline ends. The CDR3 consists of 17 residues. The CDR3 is CASSLRSIRDYYYGYTF. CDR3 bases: TGTGCCAGCAGCTTGAGGTCCATACGGGACTATTACTATGGCTACACCTTC. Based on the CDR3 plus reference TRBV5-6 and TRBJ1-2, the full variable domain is DAGVTQSPTHLIKTRGQQVTLRCSPKSGHDTVSWYQQALGQGPQFIFQYYEEEERQRGNFPDRFSGHQFPNYSSELNVNALLLGDSALYLCASSLRSIRDYYYGYTFGSGTRLTVV.

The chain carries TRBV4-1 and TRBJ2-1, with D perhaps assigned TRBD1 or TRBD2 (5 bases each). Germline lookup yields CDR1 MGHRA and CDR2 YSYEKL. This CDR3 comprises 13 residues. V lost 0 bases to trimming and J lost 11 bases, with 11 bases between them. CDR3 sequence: CASSQDGTAQQFF. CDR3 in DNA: TGCGCCAGCAGCCAAGATGGGACGGCTCAGCAGTTCTTC.

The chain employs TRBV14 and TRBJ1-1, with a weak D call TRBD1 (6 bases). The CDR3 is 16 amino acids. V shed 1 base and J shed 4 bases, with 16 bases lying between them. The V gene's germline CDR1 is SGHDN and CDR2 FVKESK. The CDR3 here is CASSQGTVPRSTEAFF. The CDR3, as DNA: TGTGCCAGCAGCCAAGGGACAGTCCCTCGGAGCACTGAAGCTTTCTTT. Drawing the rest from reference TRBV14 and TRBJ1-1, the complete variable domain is EAGVTQFPSHSVIEKGQTVTLRCDPISGHDNLYWYRRVMGKEIKFLLHFVKESKQDESGMPNNRFLAERTGGTYSTLKVQPAELEDSGVYFCASSQGTVPRSTEAFFGQGTRLTVV.

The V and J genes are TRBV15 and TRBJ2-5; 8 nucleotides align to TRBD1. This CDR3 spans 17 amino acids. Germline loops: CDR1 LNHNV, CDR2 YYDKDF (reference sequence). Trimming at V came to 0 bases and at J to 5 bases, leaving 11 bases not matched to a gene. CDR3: CATSRDTTWTGRETQYF. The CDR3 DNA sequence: TGTGCCACCAGCAGAGATACGACGTGGACAGGGCGGGAGACCCAGTACTTC.

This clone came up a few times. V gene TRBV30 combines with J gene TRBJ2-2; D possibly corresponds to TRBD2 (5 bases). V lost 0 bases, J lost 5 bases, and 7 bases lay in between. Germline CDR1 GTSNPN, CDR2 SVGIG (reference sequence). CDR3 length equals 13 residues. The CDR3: CAWSVTGTGELFF. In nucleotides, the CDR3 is TGTGCCTGGAGTGTAACGGGGACCGGGGAGCTGTTTTTT.

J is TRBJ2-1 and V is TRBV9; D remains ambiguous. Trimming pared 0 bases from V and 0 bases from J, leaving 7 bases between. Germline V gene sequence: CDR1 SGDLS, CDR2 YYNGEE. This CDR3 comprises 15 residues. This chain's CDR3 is CASSVGRSSYNEQFF. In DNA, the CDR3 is TGTGCCAGCAGCGTAGGCAGGAGCTCCTACAATGAGCAGTTCTTC.

The CDR3 bases are TGTGCCAGCAGCCCGGGACAGGGAGGAACTGAAGCTTTCTTT. Residues: CASSPGQGGTEAFF. J is TRBJ1-1 and V is TRBV11-2, with 9 bases lining up with TRBD1. V gave up 5 bases and J gave up 5 bases; unmatched junction bases: 6. Per germline, CDR1 SGHAT and CDR2 FQNNGV. There are 14 residues in the CDR3.

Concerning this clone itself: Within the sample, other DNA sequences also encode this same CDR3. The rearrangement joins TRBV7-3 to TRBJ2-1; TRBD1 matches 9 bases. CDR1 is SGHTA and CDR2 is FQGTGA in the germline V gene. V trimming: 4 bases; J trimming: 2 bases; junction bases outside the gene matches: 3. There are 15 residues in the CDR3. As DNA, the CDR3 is TGTGCCAGCAGCTCGGGACAGGGTCCCTACAATGAGCAGTTCTTC. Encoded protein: CASSSGQGPYNEQFF.

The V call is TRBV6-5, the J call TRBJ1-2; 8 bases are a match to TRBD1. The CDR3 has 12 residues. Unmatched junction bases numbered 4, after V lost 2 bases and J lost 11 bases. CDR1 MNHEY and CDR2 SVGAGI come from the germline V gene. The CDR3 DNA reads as TGTGCCAGCAGTTACCCGGGACAGGAGTACACCTTC. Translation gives CASSYPGQEYTF.

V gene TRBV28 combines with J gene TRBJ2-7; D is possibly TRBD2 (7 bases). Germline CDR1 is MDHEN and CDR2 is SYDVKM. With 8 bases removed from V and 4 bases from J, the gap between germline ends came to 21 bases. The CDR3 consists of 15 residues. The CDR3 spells CASSLGLGGVYEQYF. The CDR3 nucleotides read TGTGCCAGCTCCCTTGGGTTAGGGGGGGTTTACGAGCAGTACTTC.

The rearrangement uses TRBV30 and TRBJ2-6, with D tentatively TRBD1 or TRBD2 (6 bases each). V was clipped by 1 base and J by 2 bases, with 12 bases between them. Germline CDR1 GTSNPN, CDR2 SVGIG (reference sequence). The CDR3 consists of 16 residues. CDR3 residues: CAWSEGGFTGANVLTF. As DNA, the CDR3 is TGTGCCTGGAGTGAGGGGGGCTTCACTGGGGCCAACGTCCTGACTTTC.

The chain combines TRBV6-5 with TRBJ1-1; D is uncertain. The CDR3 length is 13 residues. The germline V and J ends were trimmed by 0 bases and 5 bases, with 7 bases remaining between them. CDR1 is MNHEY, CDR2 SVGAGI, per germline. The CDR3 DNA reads TGTGCCAGCAGTTACTCGCGGAGGACTGAAGCTTTCTTT. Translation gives CASSYSRRTEAFF.

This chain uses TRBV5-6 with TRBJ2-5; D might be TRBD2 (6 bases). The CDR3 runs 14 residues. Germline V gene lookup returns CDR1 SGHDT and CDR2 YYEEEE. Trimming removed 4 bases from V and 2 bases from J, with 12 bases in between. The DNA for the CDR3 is TGTGCCAGCAGCGGCCGGGACTCTCAAGAGACCCAGTACTTC. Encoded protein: CASSGRDSQETQYF.

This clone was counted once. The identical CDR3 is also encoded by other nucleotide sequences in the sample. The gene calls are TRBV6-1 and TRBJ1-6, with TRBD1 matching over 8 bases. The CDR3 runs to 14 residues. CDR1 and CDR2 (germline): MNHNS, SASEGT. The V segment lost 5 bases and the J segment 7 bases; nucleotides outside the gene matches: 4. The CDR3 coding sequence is TGTGCCAGCAGTTCCGGACAGGGAAATTCACCCCTCCACTTT. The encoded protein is CASSSGQGNSPLHF.

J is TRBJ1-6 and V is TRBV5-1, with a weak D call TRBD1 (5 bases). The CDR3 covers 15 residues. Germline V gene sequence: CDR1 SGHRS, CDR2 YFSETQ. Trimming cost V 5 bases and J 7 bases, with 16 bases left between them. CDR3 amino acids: CASRLEGRANSPLHF. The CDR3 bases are TGCGCCAGCAGGCTTGAGGGGCGGGCAAATTCACCCCTCCACTTT.

The CDR3 region has the DNA TGCGCCAGCAGCTTGGTATCGGGTTTTGGAAACACCATATATTTT. Encoded protein: CASSLVSGFGNTIYF. The rearrangement joins TRBV5-1 to TRBJ1-3; D is ambiguous. Germline V gene data show CDR1 as SGHRS and CDR2 as YFSETQ. This CDR3 region has 15 residues. V was cut by 0 bases and J by 3 bases, with 10 bases left in between.

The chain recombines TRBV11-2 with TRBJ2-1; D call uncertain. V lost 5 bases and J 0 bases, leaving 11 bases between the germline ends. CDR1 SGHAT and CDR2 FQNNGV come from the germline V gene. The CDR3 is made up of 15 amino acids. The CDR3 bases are TGTGCCAGCAGCCCAGGTCCCTACTCCTACAATGAGCAGTTCTTC. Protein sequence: CASSPGPYSYNEQFF. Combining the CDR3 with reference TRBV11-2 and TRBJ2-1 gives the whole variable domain EAGVAQSPRYKIIEKRQSVAFWCNPISGHATLYWYQQILGQGPKLLIQFQNNGVVDDSQLPKDRFSAERLKGVDSTLKIQPAKLEDSAVYLCASSPGPYSYNEQFFGPGTRLTVL.

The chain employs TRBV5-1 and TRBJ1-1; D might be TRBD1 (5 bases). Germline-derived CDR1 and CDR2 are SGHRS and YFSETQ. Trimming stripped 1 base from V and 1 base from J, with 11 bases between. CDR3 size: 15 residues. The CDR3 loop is CASSLSPGQNTEAFF. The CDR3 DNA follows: TGCGCCAGCAGCTTGAGCCCTGGACAGAACACTGAAGCTTTCTTT.

CDR3 coding DNA: TGCGCCAGCAGCCTAGGACAGGGGGCAATTACTGAAGCTTTCTTT. Translation: CASSLGQGAITEAFF. The chain joins TRBV4-3 to TRBJ1-1; 11 nucleotides line up with TRBD1. The ends lost 4 bases at V and 5 bases at J; junction bases unmatched: 6. Germline V gene lookup returns CDR1 LGHNA and CDR2 YSLEER. The CDR3 extends over 15 amino acids.

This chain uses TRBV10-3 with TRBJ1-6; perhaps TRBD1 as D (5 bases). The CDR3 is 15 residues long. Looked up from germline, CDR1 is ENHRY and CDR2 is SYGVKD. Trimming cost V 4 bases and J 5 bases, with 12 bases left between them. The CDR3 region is CAISAREGNNSPLHF. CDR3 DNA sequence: TGTGCCATCAGTGCCAGGGAAGGTAATAATTCACCCCTCCACTTT.

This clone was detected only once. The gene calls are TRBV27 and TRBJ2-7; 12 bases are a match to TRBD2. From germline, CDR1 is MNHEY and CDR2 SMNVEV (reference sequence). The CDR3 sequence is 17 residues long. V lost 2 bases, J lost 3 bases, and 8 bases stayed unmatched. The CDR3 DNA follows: TGTGCCAGCAGTTTAAAACCGACTAGCGGGGGTTTCTACGAGCAGTACTTC. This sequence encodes CASSLKPTSGGFYEQYF.

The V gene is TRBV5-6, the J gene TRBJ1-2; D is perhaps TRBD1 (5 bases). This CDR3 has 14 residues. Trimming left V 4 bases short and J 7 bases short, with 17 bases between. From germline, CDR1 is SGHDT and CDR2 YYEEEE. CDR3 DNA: TGTGCCAGCAGCAGGGGACGGGGGTCGGGTGGCTACACCTTC. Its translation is CASSRGRGSGGYTF.

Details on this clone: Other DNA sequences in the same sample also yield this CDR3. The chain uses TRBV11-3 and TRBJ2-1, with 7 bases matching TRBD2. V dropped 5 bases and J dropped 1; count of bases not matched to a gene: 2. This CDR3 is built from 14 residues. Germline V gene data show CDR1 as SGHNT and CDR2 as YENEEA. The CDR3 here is CASSPGGSYNEQFF. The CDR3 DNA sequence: TGTGCCAGCAGCCCGGGGGGATCCTACAATGAGCAGTTCTTC.

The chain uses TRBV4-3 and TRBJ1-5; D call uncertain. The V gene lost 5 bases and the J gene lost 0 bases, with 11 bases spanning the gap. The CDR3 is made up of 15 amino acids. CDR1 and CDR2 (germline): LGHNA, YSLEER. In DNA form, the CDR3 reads TGCGCCAGCAGCGAAGGCAGTTATAGCAATCAGCCCCAGCATTTT. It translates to CASSEGSYSNQPQHF.

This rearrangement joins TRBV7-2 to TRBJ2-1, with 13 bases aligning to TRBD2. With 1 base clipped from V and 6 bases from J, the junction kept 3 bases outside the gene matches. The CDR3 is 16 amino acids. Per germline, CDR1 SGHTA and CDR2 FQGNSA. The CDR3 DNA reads TGTGCCAGCAGCTTAGGGGGACTAGCGGGGTCCAATGAGCAGTTCTTC. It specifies CASSLGGLAGSNEQFF.

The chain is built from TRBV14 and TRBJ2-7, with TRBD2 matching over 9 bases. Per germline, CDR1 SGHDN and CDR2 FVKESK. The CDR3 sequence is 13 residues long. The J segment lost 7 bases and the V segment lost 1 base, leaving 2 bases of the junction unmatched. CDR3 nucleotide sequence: TGTGCCAGCAGCCAAGGCCTAGCGGGGGAGCAGTACTTC. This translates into CASSQGLAGEQYF.

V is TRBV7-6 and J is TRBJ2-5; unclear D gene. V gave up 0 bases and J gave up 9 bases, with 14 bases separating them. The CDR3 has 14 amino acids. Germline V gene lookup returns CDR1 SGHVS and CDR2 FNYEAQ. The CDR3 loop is CASSLALSPTAQYF. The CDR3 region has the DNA TGTGCCAGCAGCTTAGCGCTGAGTCCGACTGCCCAGTACTTC. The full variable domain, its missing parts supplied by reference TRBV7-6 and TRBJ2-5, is GAGVSQSPRYKVTKRGQDVALRCDPISGHVSLYWYRQALGQGPEFLTYFNYEAQQDKSGLPNDRFSAERPEGSISTLTIQRTEQRDSAMYRCASSLALSPTAQYFGPGTRLLVL.